A single sample is the source of the 28 T cell receptor beta chains below, sequenced in a study of blood T cell repertoires in COVID-19. The protocol was immunoSEQ multiplex PCR, while the TCRdb copy is restricted to in-frame clones and leaves out a portion. This sample has about 120,000 clones, with 80% to 90% found just once. Sequencing was performed on peripheral blood. The receptors were sampled from a man in his 70s with active or convalescent COVID-19.

This clone was recorded once. The CDR3 DNA sequence: TGTGCCAGCAGCTTGAGCGGGGGGCGGGTCTATGGCTACACCTTC. Translated, it gives CASSLSGGRVYGYTF. The chain employs TRBV5-4 and TRBJ1-2, with D possibly being TRBD1 (6 bases). CDR1 is SGHNT, CDR2 YYREEE, per germline (reference sequence). CDR3 length: 15 amino acids. V lost 1 base and J lost 4, with 14 bases in between.

The chain combines TRBV5-5 with TRBJ1-1; D gene ambiguous. V lost 0 bases to trimming and J lost 7 bases, with 13 bases between them. The CDR3 loop spans 14 amino acids. Germline CDR1 SGHKS, CDR2 YYEKEE (reference sequence). CDR3 bases: TGTGCCAGCAGCTTGGCCTCCGTTTCAGATGAAGCTTTCTTT. It translates to CASSLASVSDEAFF.

The genes are TRBV27 and TRBJ2-4, with a weak D call TRBD2 (6 bases). V dropped 2 bases and J dropped 9 bases, with 11 bases sitting between them. CDR1 and CDR2 (germline): MNHEY, SMNVEV (reference sequence). This CDR3 comprises 13 residues. In nucleotides, the CDR3 is TGTGCCAGCAGTTTAGGGGGGAAAGGCATTCAGTACTTC. The encoded protein is CASSLGGKGIQYF.

This chain joins TRBV19 and TRBJ2-5; 14 bases align to TRBD2. The germline CDR1 and CDR2 sequences are LNHDA and SQIVND (reference sequence). The CDR3 sequence is 17 residues long. Trimming removed 3 bases from V and 4 bases from J; junction bases left unmatched: 7. The CDR3: CASSMGLAGVMGETQYF. The CDR3 DNA reads TGTGCCAGTAGTATGGGACTAGCGGGAGTAATGGGAGAGACCCAGTACTTC.

This clone was found once. This chain joins TRBV7-3 and TRBJ2-1; perhaps TRBD1 as D (5 bases). Germline V gives CDR1 SGHTA, CDR2 FQGTGA. V was pared by 5 bases and J by 0 bases, with 11 bases between. This CDR3 comprises 15 residues. The CDR3 nucleotides are TGTGCCAGCAGCCGTGACAGAGACTCCTACAATGAGCAGTTCTTC. Amino acid sequence: CASSRDRDSYNEQFF. The whole variable domain, filled in from reference TRBV7-3 and TRBJ2-1, reads GAGVSQTPSNKVTEKGKYVELRCDPISGHTALYWYRQSLGQGPEFLIYFQGTGAADDSGLPNDRFFAVRPEGSVSTLKIQRTERGDSAVYLCASSRDRDSYNEQFFGPGTRLTVL.

The gene calls are TRBV2 and TRBJ2-7; D is ambiguous. The V and J ends lost 5 bases and 0 bases respectively, with 14 bases between them. The CDR3 loop spans 15 amino acids. CDR1 SNHLY and CDR2 FYNNEI come from the germline V gene. Written as DNA, the CDR3 is TGTGCCAGCAGTCGCAGGATCATTGACTCCTACGAGCAGTACTTC. Translating it yields CASSRRIIDSYEQYF.

The chain joins TRBV11-3 to TRBJ2-7, with 10 bases matching TRBD2. The germline V gene has CDR1 SGHNT and CDR2 YENEEA. CDR3 length: 20 amino acids. Trimming cost V 0 bases and J 5 bases; bases outside gene matches: 19. The CDR3 nucleotides are TGTGCCAGCAGCTTAGATAGGTACAGGCCTTCGAGCGGGAGGGTGAACGAGCAGTACTTC. This codes for CASSLDRYRPSSGRVNEQYF.

The chain has TRBV7-2 and TRBJ2-4; 7 bases line up with TRBD2. The CDR3 has 16 amino acids. Germline lookup yields CDR1 SGHTA and CDR2 FQGNSA. With V trimmed by 5 bases and J by 1 base, 8 bases remained unmatched. For the CDR3, the DNA is TGTGCCAGCAGCCCCCATCGGGGGGTCGCCAAAAACATTCAGTACTTC. Amino acid sequence: CASSPHRGVAKNIQYF.

This chain connects TRBV5-1 to TRBJ2-2; 9 bases map to TRBD2. Germline V gene sequence: CDR1 SGHRS, CDR2 YFSETQ. V trimming: 7 bases; J trimming: 4 bases; junction bases outside the gene matches: 14. The CDR3 totals 17 residues. The CDR3 here is CASQDTGTSFSTGELFF. CDR3 sequence (DNA): TGCGCCAGCCAAGACACAGGGACTAGCTTTAGCACCGGGGAGCTGTTTTTT.

The sample holds many counts of this clone. The genes are TRBV11-2 and TRBJ1-4; no reliable D call. Germline V lookup: CDR1 SGHAT, CDR2 FQNNGV. Trimming took 0 bases from V and 10 from J, leaving 9 bases between them. The CDR3 contains 13 residues. Written as DNA, the CDR3 is TGTGCCAGCAGCTTAGACCAAGGGAGAAAACTGTTTTTT. As protein: CASSLDQGRKLFF.

This clone was recorded a few times. The chain employs TRBV5-1 and TRBJ1-2, with 9 bases aligning to TRBD1. V shed 3 bases and J 6 bases; nucleotides not matched to a gene: 9. Germline V gene lookup returns CDR1 SGHRS and CDR2 YFSETQ. This CDR3 has 15 residues. CDR3 sequence reads: CASSSPDRGGDGYTF. CDR3 sequence (DNA): TGCGCCAGCAGCTCCCCGGACAGGGGAGGAGATGGCTACACCTTC.

V is TRBV28 and J is TRBJ2-5, with D perhaps TRBD2 (5 bases). This CDR3 has 16 residues. V was cut by 4 bases and J by 3 bases, with 18 bases left in between. CDR1 is MDHEN, CDR2 SYDVKM, per germline. In nucleotides, the CDR3 is TGTGCCAGCAGTTCTTGGGGTAGCGCCGGAAAAGAGACCCAGTACTTC. Translation: CASSSWGSAGKETQYF.

Here the CDR3 DNA reads TGTGCCAGCAGCCAAAGCGATACGCAGTATTTT. As protein: CASSQSDTQYF. This rearrangement joins TRBV3-1 (or the pseudogene TRBV3-2) to TRBJ2-3; D unclear. Germline loops: CDR1 LGHDT, CDR2 YNNKEL (reference sequence). With 2 bases removed from V and 6 bases from J, the gap between germline ends came to 3 bases. The CDR3 spans 11 residues.

V is TRBV5-1 and J is TRBJ2-7; D is perhaps TRBD2 (6 bases). The CDR3 runs 14 residues. Germline V gene data show CDR1 as SGHRS and CDR2 as YFSETQ. V lost 2 bases and J 0 bases, leaving 9 bases between the germline ends. The CDR3 DNA is TGCGCCAGCAGCTTACGGGGGAACTCCTACGAGCAGTACTTC. Its translation is CASSLRGNSYEQYF.

The chain uses TRBV11-2 and TRBJ2-3, with 12 bases matching TRBD2. V lost 6 bases and J lost 5; bases outside the gene matches: 9. Germline assignment: CDR1 SGHAT and CDR2 FQNNGV. This CDR3 spans 16 amino acids. The CDR3 nucleotides read TGTGCCAGCAGTCAACTAGCGGGAGGAGGGGGAGATACGCAGTATTTT. Translating it yields CASSQLAGGGGDTQYF.

This clone showed up just once. The genes are TRBV29-1 and TRBJ2-5, with 8 bases that match TRBD2. Germline CDR1 is SQVTM and CDR2 is ANQGSEA. The CDR3 is made up of 15 amino acids. V was pared by 5 bases and J by 1 base, with 9 bases of the junction left unmatched. DNA for the CDR3: TGCAGCGTTCGGTTGAATAGCGGGGTCCAAGAGACCCAGTACTTC. Translation gives CSVRLNSGVQETQYF.

The chain carries TRBV11-2 and TRBJ2-7, with 7 bases identical to TRBD1. The CDR3 contains 14 residues. Germline V lookup: CDR1 SGHAT, CDR2 FQNNGV. Trimming took 5 bases from V and 2 from J; bases not matched to a gene: 6. The CDR3 DNA sequence: TGTGCCAGCAGCGCACAAGGGGGCCCCTACGAGCAGTACTTC. Encoded protein: CASSAQGGPYEQYF.

The genes are TRBV19 and TRBJ2-1; D is perhaps TRBD2 (7 bases). Between the trimmed V and J ends, which lost 6 bases and 5 bases, there was a span of 26 bases. Germline CDR1 reads LNHDA; CDR2 reads SQIVND (reference sequence). The CDR3 is 18 residues long. The CDR3 DNA sequence: TGTGCCAGTAGCTGGGAGGGAAGTTGGGGACAAACTAACAATGAGCAGTTCTTC. Protein sequence: CASSWEGSWGQTNNEQFF. The full variable domain, its missing parts supplied by reference TRBV19 and TRBJ2-1, is DGGITQSPKYLFRKEGQNVTLSCEQNLNHDAMYWYRQDPGQGLRLIYYSQIVNDFQKGDIAEGYSVSREKKESFPLTVTSAQKNPTAFYLCASSWEGSWGQTNNEQFFGPGTRLTVL.

This chain joins TRBV27 and TRBJ2-7; 12 positions match TRBD2. CDR3 size: 15 residues. Germline V gene lookup returns CDR1 MNHEY and CDR2 SMNVEV (reference sequence). Trimming at V came to 7 bases and at J to 4 bases, leaving 8 bases not matched to a gene. CDR3 protein: CASKRLAGGPYEQYF. The CDR3 DNA sequence: TGTGCCAGCAAAAGGCTAGCGGGAGGGCCATACGAGCAGTACTTC.

This clone has a single count. The V and J genes are TRBV11-2 and TRBJ1-1; 11 nucleotides agree with TRBD1. Germline V lookup: CDR1 SGHAT, CDR2 FQNNGV. The junction had 5 bases not matched to a gene; V was cut back by 4 bases and J by 4 bases. The CDR3 runs to 15 residues. The DNA of the CDR3 is TGTGCCAGCAGCTCGGGACAGGGGGAGGTCACTGAAGCTTTCTTT. It is translated as CASSSGQGEVTEAFF.

The chain employs TRBV6-4 and TRBJ2-1; 10 nucleotides line up with TRBD2. With 4 bases clipped from V and 2 bases from J, the junction kept 2 bases outside the gene matches. Germline CDR1 reads MRHNA; CDR2 reads SNTAGT. This CDR3 is 15 amino acids long. The CDR3 loop reads CASSGLAGPYNEQFF. CDR3 in DNA: TGTGCCAGCAGTGGACTAGCGGGTCCCTACAATGAGCAGTTCTTC.

This sequence joins TRBV18 and TRBJ1-5; a possible D gene is TRBD1 (6 bases). CDR1 is KGHSH, CDR2 LQKENI, per germline. V gave up 5 bases and J gave up 4 bases, with 18 bases separating them. This CDR3 spans 16 amino acids. Here the CDR3 reads CASSKAMTGRNQPQHF. CDR3 sequence (DNA): TGTGCCAGCTCAAAAGCAATGACAGGCCGTAATCAGCCCCAGCATTTT.

The V call is TRBV27, the J call TRBJ2-2; 8 bases fit TRBD2. This CDR3 spans 16 amino acids. Germline V gene data show CDR1 as MNHEY and CDR2 as SMNVEV (reference sequence). Trimming cost V 7 bases and J 4 bases; bases outside gene matches: 11. The CDR3 coding sequence is TGTGCCAGCACCTTAGTGGCGGGAGGCGGCACCGGGGAGCTGTTTTTT. The encoded protein is CASTLVAGGGTGELFF.

The chain carries TRBV10-3 and TRBJ1-3, with D possibly being TRBD1 (6 bases). The V gene lost 2 bases and the J gene lost 0 bases, with 8 bases spanning the gap. This CDR3 has 15 amino acids. CDR1 is ENHRY, CDR2 SYGVKD, per germline. CDR3 nucleotides: TGTGCCATCAGTGAGGACAGGCCCTCTGGAAACACCATATATTTT. This translates into CAISEDRPSGNTIYF.

Of note for this clone: The junction does not match germline at one end; this may be a read error. This chain uses TRBV7-7 with TRBJ2-5; 15 bases are a match to TRBD2. Germline CDR1 SSHAT, CDR2 FNYEAQ (reference sequence). CDR3 size: 17 residues. The CDR3 is CASSLGTSGRTQETQYF. DNA of the CDR3: TGTGCTAGCAGCTTGGGGACTAGCGGGAGGACCCAAGAGACCCAGTACTTC. Full variable domain (missing parts from reference TRBV7-7 and TRBJ2-5): GAGVSQSPRYKVTKRGQDVTLRCDPISSHATLYWYQQALGQGPEFLTYFNYEAQPDKSGLPSDRFSAERPEGSISTLTIQRTEQRDSAMYRCASSLGTSGRTQETQYFGPGTRLLVL.

The chain couples TRBV28 to TRBJ1-5, with 9 bases fitting TRBD1. The V gene's germline CDR1 is MDHEN and CDR2 SYDVKM. V gave up 5 bases and J gave up 7 bases; unmatched junction bases: 9. The CDR3 runs to 15 residues. This chain's CDR3 is CASSPTDRGTQPQHF. CDR3 bases: TGTGCCAGCAGTCCCACCGACAGGGGGACACAGCCCCAGCATTTT.

The V gene is TRBV10-3, the J gene TRBJ1-3, with D unclear. The CDR3 runs to 18 residues. The V end lost 2 bases, the J end lost 0 bases, and 17 bases lay between the germline ends. Looked up from germline, CDR1 is ENHRY and CDR2 is SYGVKD. The CDR3 DNA sequence: TGTGCCATCAGTGAGCTCCGGCCGGAGAGGATCTCTGGAAACACCATATATTTT. This translates into CAISELRPERISGNTIYF.

In nucleotides, the CDR3 is TGTGCCAGCAGCCCCGCGGGGCTAGCGGGAATGAATGAGCAGTTCTTC. It encodes CASSPAGLAGMNEQFF. The rearrangement joins TRBV3-1 (or the pseudogene TRBV3-2) to TRBJ2-1; 9 nucleotides agree with TRBD2. The CDR3 length is 16 residues. Trimming cost V 4 bases and J 7 bases; bases outside gene matches: 11. Germline CDR1 and CDR2: LGHDT and YNNKEL (reference sequence).